This record looks at one T cell receptor (beta chain) sequence and its context. The target antigen is unknown. In the PCR, 60 Vbeta and 13 Jbeta primers were used. Some clones are missing from TCRdb's copy, which holds only in-frame ones; the method was immunoSEQ multiplex PCR. The sample includes 95,000 to 150,000 clones, 75% to 85% of them seen just once. The data were taken from a study of cytomegalovirus exposure and HLA in healthy donors. Study results and limitations: Associated with cytomegalovirus, according to the listing, were around 160 TCR beta chains. Under 20,000 TCR beta sequences were associated with HLA alleles at 0.05 false discovery rate in a later analysis.

The CDR3 spans 13 residues. From germline, CDR1 is MNHNS and CDR2 SASEGT. With 7 bases clipped from V and 8 bases from J, the junction kept 9 bases outside the gene matches. Sample: PBMCs. V gene TRBV6-1 combines with J gene TRBJ2-3; 7 nucleotides match TRBD1. This TCR came from a man aged 25-40 years in good health and CMV-seropositive. The CDR3: CASTRQGWGTQYF. Here the CDR3 DNA reads TGTGCCAGCACCCGACAGGGTTGGGGTACGCAGTATTTT.